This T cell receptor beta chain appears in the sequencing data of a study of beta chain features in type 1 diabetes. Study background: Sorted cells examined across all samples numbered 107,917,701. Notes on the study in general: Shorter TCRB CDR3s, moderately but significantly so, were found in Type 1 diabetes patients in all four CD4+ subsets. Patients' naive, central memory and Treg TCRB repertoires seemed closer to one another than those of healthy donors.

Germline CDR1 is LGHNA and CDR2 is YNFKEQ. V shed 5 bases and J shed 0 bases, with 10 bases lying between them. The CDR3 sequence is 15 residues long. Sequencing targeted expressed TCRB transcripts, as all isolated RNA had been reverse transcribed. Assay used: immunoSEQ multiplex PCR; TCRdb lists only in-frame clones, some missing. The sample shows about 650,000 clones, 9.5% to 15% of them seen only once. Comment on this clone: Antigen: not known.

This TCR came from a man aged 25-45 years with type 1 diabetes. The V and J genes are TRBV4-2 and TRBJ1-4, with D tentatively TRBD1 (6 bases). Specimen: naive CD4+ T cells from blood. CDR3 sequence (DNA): TGTGCCAGCAGCACGGGGGCCGCAACTAATGAAAAACTGTTTTTT. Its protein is CASSTGAATNEKLFF.